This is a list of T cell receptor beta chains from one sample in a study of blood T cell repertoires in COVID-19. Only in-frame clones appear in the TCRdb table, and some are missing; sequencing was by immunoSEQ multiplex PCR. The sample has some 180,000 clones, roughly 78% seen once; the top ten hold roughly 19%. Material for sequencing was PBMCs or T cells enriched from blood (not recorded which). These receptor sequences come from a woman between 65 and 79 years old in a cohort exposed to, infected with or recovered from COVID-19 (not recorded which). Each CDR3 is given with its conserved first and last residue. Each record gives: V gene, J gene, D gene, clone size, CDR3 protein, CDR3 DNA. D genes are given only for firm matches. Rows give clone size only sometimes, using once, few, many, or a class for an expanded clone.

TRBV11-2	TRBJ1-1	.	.	CASSQMGAGVTEAFF	TGTGCCAGCAGCCAGATGGGGGCGGGGGTCACTGAAGCTTTCTTT
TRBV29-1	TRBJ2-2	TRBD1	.	CSAGQGAGGELFF	TGCAGCGCAGGGCAGGGGGCTGGCGGGGAGCTGTTTTTT
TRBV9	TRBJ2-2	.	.	CASSVTAPGYGTGELFF	TGTGCCAGCAGCGTAACCGCTCCGGGGTATGGCACCGGGGAGCTGTTTTTT
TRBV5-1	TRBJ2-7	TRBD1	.	CASSRGDRAYEQYF	TGCGCCAGCAGCCGCGGGGACAGGGCCTACGAGCAGTACTTC
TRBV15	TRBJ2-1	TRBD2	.	CATSQGGGRASEQFF	TGTGCCACCAGCCAAGGAGGCGGGAGGGCCAGTGAGCAGTTCTTC
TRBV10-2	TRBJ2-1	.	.	CASRPAVYNEQFF	TGCGCCAGCAGGCCTGCGGTCTACAATGAGCAGTTCTTC
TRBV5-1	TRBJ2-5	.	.	CASSLGQGRETQYF	TGCGCCAGCAGCTTGGGCCAGGGTAGAGAGACCCAGTACTTC
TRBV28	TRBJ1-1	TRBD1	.	CAVTGWNTEAFF	TGTGCTGTGACAGGGTGGAACACTGAAGCTTTCTTT
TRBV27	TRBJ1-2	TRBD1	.	CASSSWDRVGGYTF	TGTGCCAGCAGTTCTTGGGACAGGGTAGGTGGCTACACCTTC
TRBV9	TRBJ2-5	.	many	CASSIGHKETQYF	TGTGCCAGCAGCATTGGACATAAAGAGACCCAGTACTTC
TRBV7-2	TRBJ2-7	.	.	CASSFDDYSYEQYF	TGTGCCAGCAGCTTTGATGACTATTCCTACGAGCAGTACTTC
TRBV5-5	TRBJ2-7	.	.	CASSRDSYEQYF	TGTGCCAGCAGCCGAGACAGTTACGAGCAGTACTTC
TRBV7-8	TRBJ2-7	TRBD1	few	CASSLAGQGGEQYF	TGTGCCAGCAGCTTAGCAGGACAGGGGGGCGAGCAGTACTTC
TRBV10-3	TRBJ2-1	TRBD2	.	CAIMSRAGGPDYDEQFF	TGTGCCATCATGAGTAGAGCGGGAGGGCCTGATTACGATGAGCAGTTCTTC
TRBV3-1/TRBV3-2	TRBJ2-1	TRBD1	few	CASSQPLGQGAHEQFF	TGTGCCAGCAGCCAACCCCTGGGACAGGGGGCGCATGAGCAGTTCTTC
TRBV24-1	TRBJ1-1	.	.	CATSDSGTEAFF	TGTGCCACCAGTGACTCAGGGACTGAAGCTTTCTTT
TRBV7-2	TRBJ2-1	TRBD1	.	CASSPRQGVLNEQFF	TGTGCCAGCAGCCCCAGACAGGGGGTTCTGAATGAGCAGTTCTTC
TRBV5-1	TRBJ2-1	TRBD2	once	CASSFAGGPFLANEQFF	TGCGCCAGCAGCTTTGCGGGAGGGCCCTTTTTAGCCAATGAGCAGTTCTTC
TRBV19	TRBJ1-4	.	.	CASSTTVTEKLFF	TGTGCCAGTAGTACCACAGTAACTGAAAAACTGTTTTTT
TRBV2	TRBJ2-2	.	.	CALRGTGELFF	TGTGCCCTCAGGGGTACCGGGGAGCTGTTTTTT
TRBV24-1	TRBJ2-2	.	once	CATSDLMPTGTTGELFF	TGTGCCACCAGTGATTTGATGCCAACAGGGACCACCGGGGAGCTGTTTTTT
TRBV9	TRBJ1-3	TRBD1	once	CASSVAGDRVGNTIYF	TGTGCCAGCAGCGTAGCCGGTGACAGGGTTGGAAACACCATATATTTT
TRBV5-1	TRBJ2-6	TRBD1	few	CASSLGTGGSGANVLTF	TGCGCCAGCAGCTTGGGGACAGGGGGTTCTGGGGCCAACGTCCTGACTTTC
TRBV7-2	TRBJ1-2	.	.	CASSLTGYGYTF	TGTGCCAGCAGCTTAACGGGGTATGGCTACACCTTC
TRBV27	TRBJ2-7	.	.	CASSRSWAGEAAEQYF	TGTGCCAGCAGTCGGAGCTGGGCAGGGGAAGCGGCCGAGCAGTACTTC
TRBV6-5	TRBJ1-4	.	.	CASSYSWAGINEKLFF	TGTGCCAGCAGTTACTCGTGGGCAGGGATTAATGAAAAACTGTTTTTT
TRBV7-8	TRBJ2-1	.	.	CASSLTPTGVDNEQFF	TGTGCCAGCAGCTTAACGCCAACCGGGGTTGACAATGAGCAGTTCTTC
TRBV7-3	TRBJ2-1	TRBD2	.	CASSPGLAGGEQFF	TGTGCCAGCAGCCCTGGACTAGCGGGAGGGGAGCAGTTCTTC
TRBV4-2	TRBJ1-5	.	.	CASSQDRGSWQPQHF	TGTGCCAGCAGCCAAGACAGGGGATCTTGGCAGCCCCAGCATTTT
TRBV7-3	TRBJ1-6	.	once	CASSLYSNSPLHF	TGTGCCAGCAGCTTATATTCTAATTCACCCCTCCACTTT
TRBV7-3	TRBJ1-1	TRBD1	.	CASSLTGGLNTEAFF	TGTGCCAGCAGCTTAACAGGGGGCCTGAACACTGAAGCTTTCTTT
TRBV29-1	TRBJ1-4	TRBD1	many	CSAQGEAEKLFF	TGCAGCGCACAGGGGGAGGCTGAAAAACTGTTTTTT
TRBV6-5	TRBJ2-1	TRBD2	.	CASSIAGDLYEQFF	TGTGCCAGCAGTATAGCGGGAGATCTTTATGAGCAGTTCTTC
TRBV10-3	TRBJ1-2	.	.	CAISEGQYLLNYGYTF	TGTGCCATCAGTGAGGGACAGTACCTCCTTAACTATGGCTACACCTTC
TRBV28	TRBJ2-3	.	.	CASTKQGLITDTQYF	TGTGCCAGCACGAAACAGGGTTTAATCACAGATACGCAGTATTTT
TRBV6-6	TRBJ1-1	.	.	CASSYSTGNTEAFF	TGTGCCAGCAGTTACTCGACAGGAAACACTGAAGCTTTCTTT
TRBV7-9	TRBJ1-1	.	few	CASSSQGGATEAFF	TGTGCCAGCAGCTCCCAAGGCGGGGCCACTGAAGCTTTCTTT
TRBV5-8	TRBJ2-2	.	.	CASSLGYSPTGELFF	TGTGCCAGCAGCCTTGGATACAGTCCAACCGGGGAGCTGTTTTTT
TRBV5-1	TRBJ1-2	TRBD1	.	CASSSQGRGYTF	TGCGCCAGCAGCTCACAGGGGAGAGGCTACACCTTC
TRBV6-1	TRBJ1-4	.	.	CASSDQNGKLFF	TGTGCCAGCAGTGACCAAAACGGAAAACTGTTTTTT
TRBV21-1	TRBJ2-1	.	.	CASSKGPSGSRYNEQFF	TGTGCCAGCAGCAAAGGCCCTAGCGGTTCTAGGTACAATGAGCAGTTCTTC
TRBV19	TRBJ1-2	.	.	CASSMVGRIYGYTF	TGTGCCAGTAGTATGGTGGGCAGGATCTATGGCTACACCTTC
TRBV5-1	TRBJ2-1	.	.	CASTKTGSYNEQFF	TGCGCCAGCACGAAGACAGGCTCCTACAATGAGCAGTTCTTC
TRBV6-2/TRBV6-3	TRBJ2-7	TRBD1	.	CASSRWTGEGYEQYF	TGTGCCAGCAGTCGTTGGACAGGGGAAGGTTACGAGCAGTACTTC
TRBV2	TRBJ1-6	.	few	CASSGGIHNSPLHF	TGTGCCAGCAGTGGAGGGATTCACAATTCACCCCTCCACTTT
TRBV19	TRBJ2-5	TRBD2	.	CASSIVAGGFGSRETQYF	TGTGCCAGTAGTATAGTGGCGGGAGGGTTCGGCTCGCGAGAGACCCAGTACTTC
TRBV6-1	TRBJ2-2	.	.	CASSERQGFGELFF	TGTGCCAGCAGTGAACGTCAGGGGTTCGGGGAGCTGTTTTTT
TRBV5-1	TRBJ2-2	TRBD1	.	CASRRTGTNTGELFF	TGCGCCAGCAGAAGGACAGGGACGAACACCGGGGAGCTGTTTTTT
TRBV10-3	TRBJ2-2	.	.	CAIRTANTGELFF	TGTGCCATCCGGACTGCGAACACCGGGGAGCTGTTTTTT
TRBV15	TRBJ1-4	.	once	CATSGAKTRGEKLFF	TGTGCCACCAGCGGCGCGAAAACTAGGGGGGAAAAACTGTTTTTT
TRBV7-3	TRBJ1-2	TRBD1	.	CASSNDRGYGYTF	TGTGCCAGCAGCAACGACAGGGGTTATGGCTACACCTTC
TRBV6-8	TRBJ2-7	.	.	CASSYSGQIISYEQYF	TGTGCCAGCAGTTACTCCGGACAGATTATCTCCTACGAGCAGTACTTC
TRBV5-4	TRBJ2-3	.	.	CASSLGDLAGTDTQYF	TGTGCCAGCAGCTTGGGGGACTTAGCGGGCACAGATACGCAGTATTTT
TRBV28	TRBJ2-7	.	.	CASTTRDIPYEQYF	TGTGCCAGCACCACTCGGGACATCCCCTACGAGCAGTACTTC